Sequencing of this TCR beta chain was carried out in a study of blood T cell repertoires in COVID-19. Study-wide context: From the United States, Italy and Spain came samples of acute and convalescent COVID-19. PBMCs, B-cell-depleted T cells, or T cells were the source of the cDNA or gDNA that made up the material.

Seattle enrolled patients during active infection and tracked them longitudinally. Germline loops: CDR1 LNHNV, CDR2 YYDKDF (reference sequence). The length of the CDR3 is 15 residues. The V end was cut by 0 bases, the J end by 2 bases, with 11 bases between. In the original processing: By means of reference gene primer amplification, nucleated cell counts were estimated. Sequencing was performed with immunoSEQ multiplex PCR; in TCRdb, only in-frame clones are kept and a portion is missing. That table supplies the V and J calls and clone size; D and trimming were determined from the DNA. The top ten clones hold about 11% of a sample with a few hundred thousand clones, around nine tenths of them seen once.

The receptor was isolated from a woman aged 25 to 39 with COVID-19, enrolled during active disease. The sample taken for sequencing was peripheral blood. The chain recombines TRBV15 with TRBJ2-7; the D gene is possibly TRBD2 (6 bases). The CDR3 is CATSRDGRDPYEQYF. The CDR3 DNA is TGTGCCACCAGCAGAGATGGGCGGGACCCCTACGAGCAGTACTTC.